Below are 22 T cell receptor beta chains sequenced from a single sample in a study of cytotoxic CD8 clonotypes in ibrutinib-treated CLL. Measured with immunoSEQ multiplex PCR; TCRdb has only the in-frame clones, and not every one. The profile shows approximately 92,000 clones, approximately 80% of them singletons. The sample in question was PBMCs, obtained after 24 months of ibrutinib treatment. Every receptor here comes from a human donor with chronic lymphocytic leukemia.

The chain employs TRBV19 and TRBJ1-2; no firm D call. This CDR3 spans 15 amino acids. Germline values: CDR1 LNHDA, CDR2 SQIVND (reference sequence). V was shortened by 3 bases and J by 5 bases, with 16 bases between the two germline ends. DNA of the CDR3: TGTGCCAGTAGTATCAACGTGGAAACGGTGTATGGCTACACCTTC. Its translation is CASSINVETVYGYTF. The complete variable domain, with remaining parts taken from reference TRBV19 and TRBJ1-2, reads DGGITQSPKYLFRKEGQNVTLSCEQNLNHDAMYWYRQDPGQGLRLIYYSQIVNDFQKGDIAEGYSVSREKKESFPLTVTSAQKNPTAFYLCASSINVETVYGYTFGSGTRLTVV.

The rearrangement uses TRBV10-1 and TRBJ2-7; 7 nucleotides align to TRBD2. Unmatched junction bases numbered 6, after V lost 4 bases and J lost 3 bases. The CDR3 sequence is 14 residues long. Germline V gene data show CDR1 as WNHNN and CDR2 as SYGVQD (reference sequence). This CDR3 reads CASSGDPSGYEQYF. CDR3 in DNA: TGCGCCAGCAGTGGTGACCCTAGCGGCTACGAGCAGTACTTC.

The rearrangement uses TRBV19 and TRBJ2-7; 11 bases line up with TRBD2. Trimming at V came to 3 bases and at J to 5 bases, leaving 9 bases not matched to a gene. Germline V gene lookup returns CDR1 LNHDA and CDR2 SQIVND (reference sequence). The CDR3 loop spans 16 amino acids. The CDR3 nucleotides are TGTGCCAGTAGTATCCCAACTAGCGGGAGAGCCCACGAGCAGTACTTC. It codes for CASSIPTSGRAHEQYF.

This clone came up a few times. This chain links TRBV2 with TRBJ2-4; 9 bases line up with TRBD1. V lost 6 bases to trimming and J lost 0 bases; unmatched junction nucleotides: 12. The CDR3 totals 18 residues. The germline gives CDR1 SNHLY, CDR2 FYNNEI. CDR3 in amino acids: CASRDEQGAQSAKNIQYF. The CDR3 DNA sequence: TGTGCCAGCAGAGACGAACAGGGGGCCCAATCAGCCAAAAACATTCAGTACTTC.

This chain links TRBV19 with TRBJ1-4; maybe TRBD1 (6 bases). The germline V gene has CDR1 LNHDA and CDR2 SQIVND (reference sequence). Trimming shortened V by 5 bases and J by 3 bases, and 10 bases separated the two germline ends. CDR3 length: 14 amino acids. In DNA, the CDR3 is TGTGCCAGTAGTCAGGGGTCAGCTAATGAAAAACTGTTTTTT. It codes for CASSQGSANEKLFF. Using reference TRBV19 and TRBJ1-4 for the parts outside the CDR3, the full variable domain is DGGITQSPKYLFRKEGQNVTLSCEQNLNHDAMYWYRQDPGQGLRLIYYSQIVNDFQKGDIAEGYSVSREKKESFPLTVTSAQKNPTAFYLCASSQGSANEKLFFGSGTQLSVL.

The J gene is TRBJ1-1, the V gene TRBV4-1; no clear D gene. The V gene lost 2 bases and the J gene lost 2 bases, with 6 bases spanning the gap. This CDR3 region has 13 residues. Germline lookup yields CDR1 MGHRA and CDR2 YSYEKL. CDR3 DNA: TGCGCCAGCAGCCAAAGCCCCAACACTGAAGCTTTCTTT. Its translation is CASSQSPNTEAFF.

The chain recombines TRBV7-9 with TRBJ2-7; TRBD2 matches at 11 bases. The CDR3 covers 16 residues. Germline lookup yields CDR1 SEHNR and CDR2 FQNEAQ (reference sequence). The V and J ends lost 5 bases and 2 bases, in that order; junction bases with no gene match: 8. CDR3 amino acids: CASSPTSGRTPYEQYF. In nucleotides, the CDR3 is TGTGCCAGCAGCCCTACTAGCGGGAGAACCCCCTACGAGCAGTACTTC.

The genes are TRBV5-1 and TRBJ2-7; D could derive from TRBD1 or TRBD2 (5 bases each). Germline V gene sequence: CDR1 SGHRS, CDR2 YFSETQ. Trimming shortened V by 0 bases and J by 2 bases, and 6 bases separated the two germline ends. The CDR3 is made up of 13 amino acids. This chain's CDR3 is CASSLGGTYEQYF. CDR3 nucleotide sequence: TGCGCCAGCAGCTTGGGGGGGACCTACGAGCAGTACTTC.

The V call is TRBV20-1, the J call TRBJ2-1; tentatively, D is TRBD2 (6 bases). This CDR3 has 11 amino acids. The ends were cut back, 6 bases at V and 13 bases at J, with 16 bases in the middle. CDR1 and CDR2 from the germline V gene are DFQATT and SNEGSKA (reference sequence). Written as DNA, the CDR3 is TGCAGTGCCCCGCACCGGGACTCCCAGTTCTTC. It codes for CSAPHRDSQFF.

This chain connects TRBV5-1 to TRBJ2-1, with 7 bases matching TRBD2. The CDR3 is 14 amino acids. Germline-derived CDR1 and CDR2 are SGHRS and YFSETQ. V dropped 1 base and J dropped 6; count of bases not matched to a gene: 4. The CDR3 DNA sequence: TGCGCCAGCAGCTTGACAGCGGGGACCAATGAGCAGTTCTTC. Encoded protein: CASSLTAGTNEQFF.

This clone has just a few counts. The V and J genes are TRBV18 and TRBJ1-1; unclear D gene. CDR1 is KGHSH, CDR2 LQKENI, per germline. This CDR3 is built from 14 residues. V gave up 1 base and J gave up 0 bases, with 6 bases separating them. CDR3 sequence: CASSPQAMNTEAFF. The CDR3 nucleotides are TGTGCCAGCTCACCACAGGCTATGAACACTGAAGCTTTCTTT.

At least ten counts were recorded for this clone. The rearrangement links TRBV7-8 to TRBJ1-3; D gene unclear. The CDR3 length is 14 residues. Germline CDR1 reads SGHVS; CDR2 reads FQNEAQ. V was clipped by 1 base and J by 8 bases, with 12 bases between them. The CDR3 protein is CASSLEAKVDTIYF. DNA for the CDR3: TGTGCCAGCAGCTTAGAAGCTAAGGTTGACACCATATATTTT.

Here the CDR3 DNA reads TGTGCCTGGAGTGGCCCTCGTGATGGCAGGGGGCGTTCCATTCAGTACTTC. Its translation is CAWSGPRDGRGRSIQYF. V usage is TRBV30 and J usage is TRBJ2-4; the match to TRBD1 covers 8 bases. The CDR3 is 17 residues long. Germline V gives CDR1 GTSNPN, CDR2 SVGIG (reference sequence). Unmatched junction bases numbered 17, after V lost 1 base and J lost 9 bases.

The CDR3, as DNA: TGTGCCAGCAGTCCAGGGGCTGGGGCCAACGTCCTGACTTTC. Amino acids: CASSPGAGANVLTF. The J gene is TRBJ2-6, the V gene TRBV28, with D perhaps TRBD1 (6 bases). Germline CDR1 reads MDHEN; CDR2 reads SYDVKM. The CDR3 is 14 residues long. V was cut by 5 bases and J by 2 bases, with 7 bases left in between.

This rearrangement joins TRBV23-1 to TRBJ1-4; D gene unclear. Being an ORF, TRBV23-1 has a function that is uncertain. V was trimmed by 6 bases and J by 4 bases, leaving 12 bases between them. CDR3 length equals 14 residues. The CDR3 nucleotides are TGCGCCAGCAGGCGACAAAGGGATAATGAAAAACTGTTTTTT. This sequence encodes CASRRQRDNEKLFF.

Note on this clone: Other DNA sequences of this sample code for an identical CDR3. The J gene is TRBJ2-5, the V gene TRBV19; the D is unclear. Trimming took 1 base from V and 2 from J, leaving 8 bases between them. The length of the CDR3 is 14 residues. CDR1 is LNHDA and CDR2 is SQIVND in the germline V gene (reference sequence). The CDR3 nucleotides are TGTGCCAGTAGTATAGCCAACAGTCAAGAGACCCAGTACTTC. It specifies CASSIANSQETQYF.

Worth noting for this clone: Compared with germline, one end of the junction differs, possibly owing to a read error. The CDR3 DNA follows: TGCGCCAGCAGTGGGGGGGGACAGGTGGCGATTTTT. It encodes CASSGGGQVAIF. The chain carries TRBV10-2 and TRBJ1-4; 8 nucleotides line up with TRBD1. Germline V lookup: CDR1 WSHSY, CDR2 SAAADI. This CDR3 is built from 12 residues.

This clone is a singleton in its sample. The chain combines TRBV18 with TRBJ2-7; D may be TRBD1 (6 bases). Trimming cost V 6 bases and J 1 base, with 16 bases left between them. Looked up from germline, CDR1 is KGHSH and CDR2 is LQKENI. CDR3 length equals 15 residues. CDR3 coding DNA: TGTGCCAGCTCGGGGCAGGGGAGAGGATCCTACGAGCAGTACTTC. It translates to CASSGQGRGSYEQYF.

The rearrangement joins TRBV7-8 to TRBJ2-7; 10 nucleotides align to TRBD2. Trimming at V came to 4 bases and at J to 3 bases, leaving 6 bases not matched to a gene. The length of the CDR3 is 15 residues. The germline CDR1 and CDR2 sequences are SGHVS and FQNEAQ. CDR3 coding DNA: TGTGCCAGCAGCTCTCCGACTAGCGGGTACTACGAGCAGTACTTC. Its translation: CASSSPTSGYYEQYF.

This chain joins TRBV5-1 and TRBJ2-2, with a tentative D call TRBD2 (6 bases). V lost 0 bases and J 2 bases, leaving 8 bases between the germline ends. Germline lookup yields CDR1 SGHRS and CDR2 YFSETQ. The CDR3 length is 15 residues. CDR3 in DNA: TGCGCCAGCAGCTTGGGTAGCGGTAACACCGGGGAGCTGTTTTTT. Residues: CASSLGSGNTGELFF.

The rearrangement uses TRBV28 and TRBJ1-5; unclear D gene. The length of the CDR3 is 14 residues. Germline CDR1 MDHEN, CDR2 SYDVKM. V lost 1 base, J lost 6 bases, and 10 bases lay in between. The CDR3 here is CASSLSKGSQPQHF. DNA of the CDR3: TGTGCCAGCAGTTTATCAAAGGGTTCTCAGCCCCAGCATTTT.

The V call is TRBV7-9, the J call TRBJ2-7; D possibly corresponds to TRBD1 (5 bases). Germline CDR1 reads SEHNR; CDR2 reads FQNEAQ (reference sequence). The CDR3 is 15 amino acids. Trimming took off 0 bases at V and 3 bases at J, with 12 bases between the two ends. The CDR3 reads CASSLAGPGIYEQYF. In nucleotides, the CDR3 is TGTGCCAGCAGCTTAGCGGGGCCTGGAATCTACGAGCAGTACTTC.